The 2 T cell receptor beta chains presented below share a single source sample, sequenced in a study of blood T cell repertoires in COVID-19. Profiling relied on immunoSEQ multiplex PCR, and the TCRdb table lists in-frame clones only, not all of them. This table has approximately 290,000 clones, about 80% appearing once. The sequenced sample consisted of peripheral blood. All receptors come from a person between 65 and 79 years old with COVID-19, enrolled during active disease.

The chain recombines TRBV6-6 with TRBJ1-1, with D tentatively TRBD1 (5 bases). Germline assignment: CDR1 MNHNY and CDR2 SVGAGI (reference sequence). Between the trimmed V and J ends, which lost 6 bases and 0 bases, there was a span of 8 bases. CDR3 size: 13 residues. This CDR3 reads CASSQQVNTEAFF. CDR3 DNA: TGTGCCAGCAGCCAACAGGTGAACACTGAAGCTTTCTTT.

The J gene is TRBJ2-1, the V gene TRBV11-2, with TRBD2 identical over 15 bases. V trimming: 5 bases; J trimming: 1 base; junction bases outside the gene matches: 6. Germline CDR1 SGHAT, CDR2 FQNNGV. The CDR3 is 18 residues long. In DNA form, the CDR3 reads TGTGCCAGCAGCCCGGGACTAGCGGGAGGTATTTCCTACAATGAGCAGTTCTTC. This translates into CASSPGLAGGISYNEQFF.